This entry is about one T cell receptor beta chain. Sequencing used immunoSEQ multiplex PCR; TCRdb keeps in-frame clones, though not all of them. The sample records approximately 120,000 clones, roughly 57% being singletons. Germline values: CDR1 LNHDA, CDR2 SQIVND (reference sequence). V lost 3 bases and J lost 5, with 1 base in between. CDR3 length: 10 residues. These data come from a study of cytotoxic CD8 clonotypes in ibrutinib-treated CLL. The TCR originated in a human donor with chronic lymphocytic leukemia. This chain uses TRBV19 with TRBJ2-5; D is ambiguous. This material consisted of PBMCs, taken after 24 months of ibrutinib treatment. The CDR3 DNA reads as TGTGCCAGTAGTATGGAGACCCAGTACTTC. This codes for CASSMETQYF.